The text below deals with one T cell receptor (beta chain). Its antigen is as yet unknown. The PCR contained 60 Vbeta and 13 Jbeta primers. Sequencing was performed with immunoSEQ multiplex PCR; in TCRdb, only in-frame clones are kept and a portion is missing. The sample lists some 150,000 clones; around 77% were seen once. Germline V gene lookup returns CDR1 SNHLY and CDR2 FYNNEI. The length of the CDR3 is 14 residues. The J segment lost 4 bases and the V segment lost 7 bases, leaving 9 bases of the junction unmatched. The sample is drawn from a study of cytomegalovirus exposure and HLA in healthy donors. Broader study findings: Immune exposure information available was restricted to CMV serostatus. Later analysis placed DRB1 highest and HLA-C lowest in TCR association rates, which differed by HLA locus.

The sequence was collected from a woman aged 50 to 65 in good health and CMV-seronegative. The specimen was PBMCs. The rearrangement joins TRBV2 to TRBJ1-2; TRBD1 agrees at 7 bases. Written as DNA, the CDR3 is TGTGCCAGCACCCTGAGGGACAGCGGCTATGGCTACACCTTC. As protein: CASTLRDSGYGYTF.